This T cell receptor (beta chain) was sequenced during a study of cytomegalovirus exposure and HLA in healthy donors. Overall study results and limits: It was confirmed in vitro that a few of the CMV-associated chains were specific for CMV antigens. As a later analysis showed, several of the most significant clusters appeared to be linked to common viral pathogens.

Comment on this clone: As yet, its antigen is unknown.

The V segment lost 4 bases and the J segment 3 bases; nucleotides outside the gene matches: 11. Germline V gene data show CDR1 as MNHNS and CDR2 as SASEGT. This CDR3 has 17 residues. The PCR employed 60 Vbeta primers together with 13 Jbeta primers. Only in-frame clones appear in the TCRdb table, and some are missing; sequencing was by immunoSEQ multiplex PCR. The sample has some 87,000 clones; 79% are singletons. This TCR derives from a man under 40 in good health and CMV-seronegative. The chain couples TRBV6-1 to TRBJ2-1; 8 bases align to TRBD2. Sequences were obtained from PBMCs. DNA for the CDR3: TGTGCCAGCAGTGGGGGGAAAAGCGGGGGCCACTACAATGAGCAGTTCTTC. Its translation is CASSGGKSGGHYNEQFF.